The 10 T cell receptor beta chains listed next were all sequenced from one sample in a study of blood T cells in healthy people across ages. Alongside a J-beta primer mix, a sample-barcoded 5' primer served in a second PCR lasting about 7 to 12 cycles. TCRdb reanalysed the 5' RACE reads using MiXCR and keeps one entry per CDR3 protein. Of roughly 650,000 distinct CDR3 sequences listed, 32% were seen once; the top ten hold less than 20%. Sequencing input: blood. These receptors were taken from a woman older than 75 in good health.

This clonotype has a count of ten or more. This sequence joins TRBV18 and TRBJ2-3; D is uncertain. V was shortened by 3 bases and J by 1 base, with 5 bases between the two germline ends. Per the germline V gene, CDR1 is KGHSH and CDR2 is LQKENI. The CDR3 runs to 13 residues. CDR3 DNA sequence: TGTGCCAGCTCACCCCCGGGCACAGATACGCAGTATTTT. Translating gives CASSPPGTDTQYF.

This clonotype was seen a few times. The CDR3 is CASSLDPDYYGYTF. The CDR3 DNA is TGCGCCAGCAGCTTGGACCCAGACTACTATGGCTACACCTTC. The chain carries TRBV5-1 and TRBJ1-2; no firm D call. The germline V gene encodes CDR1 SGHRS and CDR2 YFSETQ. The CDR3 runs 14 residues. The V end was cut by 0 bases, the J end by 3 bases, with 9 bases between.

The table lists this clonotype with many counts. The chain employs TRBV5-6 and TRBJ2-7; D could derive from TRBD1 or TRBD2 (5 bases each). This CDR3 is 16 amino acids long. Trimming cost V 0 bases and J 2 bases, with 15 bases left between them. CDR1 and CDR2 (germline): SGHDT, YYEEEE. Written as DNA, the CDR3 is TGTGCCAGCAGCTTGGCCTCCGGGACGGGACCCTACGAGCAGTACTTC. Protein product: CASSLASGTGPYEQYF.

This clonotype was observed many times. The V gene is TRBV7-9, the J gene TRBJ1-5; D remains ambiguous. The V end was cut by 0 bases, the J end by 0 bases, with 3 bases between. Germline lookup yields CDR1 SEHNR and CDR2 FQNEAQ (reference sequence). The CDR3 is 14 residues long. The CDR3 nucleotides are TGTGCCAGCAGCTTAGCTGCTAGCAATCAGCCCCAGCATTTT. It specifies CASSLAASNQPQHF.

This clonotype was seen a few times. The V and J genes are TRBV11-1 and TRBJ2-7; unclear D gene. Germline V gene sequence: CDR1 SGHAT, CDR2 FQDESV (reference sequence). V lost 3 bases to trimming and J lost 7 bases, with 7 bases between them. The CDR3 contains 11 residues. The CDR3 protein is CASSFASEQYF. The CDR3 DNA reads as TGTGCCAGCAGCTTCGCTTCTGAGCAGTACTTC.

This clonotype was seen ten or more times. CDR3 amino acids: CSAREGATPRATF. In DNA form, the CDR3 reads TGCAGTGCTAGGGAGGGGGCGACGCCCCGGGCCACCTTC. V usage is TRBV20-1 and J usage is TRBJ1-2; TRBD1 aligns across 7 bases. The CDR3 sequence is 13 residues long. Germline assignment: CDR1 DFQATT and CDR2 SNEGSKA (reference sequence). The V segment lost 3 bases and the J segment 13 bases; nucleotides outside the gene matches: 14.

This sequence joins TRBV4-2 and TRBJ2-5; D gene uncertain. Germline V gene sequence: CDR1 LGHNA, CDR2 YNFKEQ. The CDR3 contains 17 residues. Trimming cost V 0 bases and J 1 base, with 15 bases left between them. CDR3 region: CASSQDQDSTGQETQYF. The CDR3 region has the DNA TGTGCCAGCAGCCAAGATCAGGATTCCACCGGCCAAGAGACCCAGTACTTC.

The chain carries TRBV6-2 or TRBV6-3 and TRBJ2-2, with D hard to call. This CDR3 has 11 residues. The V gene lost 2 bases and the J gene lost 8 bases, with 3 bases spanning the gap. CDR1 is MNHEY and CDR2 is SVGEGT in the germline V gene. The CDR3 sequence: CASSYKGELFF. CDR3 in DNA: TGTGCCAGCAGTTACAAGGGGGAGCTGTTTTTT.

This chain joins TRBV7-3 and TRBJ1-6, with TRBD1 as a possible D gene (5 bases). V was clipped by 6 bases and J by 8 bases, with 20 bases between them. Per germline, CDR1 SGHTA and CDR2 FQGTGA. CDR3 length equals 16 residues. CDR3 sequence reads: CASSYTTGTVHSPLHF. In DNA, the CDR3 is TGTGCCAGCAGTTATACGACCGGGACGGTCCATTCACCCCTCCACTTT.

The rearrangement uses TRBV28 and TRBJ2-5; D tentatively reads TRBD1 or TRBD2 (6 bases each). CDR3 length: 14 amino acids. Trimming removed 6 bases at V and 7 bases at J, with 18 bases between. Per the germline V gene, CDR1 is MDHEN and CDR2 is SYDVKM. The CDR3 sequence is CASRPTQGGATQYF. The CDR3 bases are TGTGCCAGCAGGCCAACACAGGGCGGGGCGACCCAGTACTTC.